Shown below are 32 T cell receptor beta chains from a single sample sequenced in a study of CD8 T cells in ankylosing spondylitis. TCRdb re-called the 5' RACE reads through MiXCR, storing one row per CDR3 protein. The profile covers 200,000 to 250,000 distinct CDR3 sequences, with under 35% appearing a single time and around 4.4% taken by the ten largest. The sequencing input was blood, either unsorted or a sorted T cell fraction (not recorded which). These receptors were collected from a male donor with ankylosing spondylitis or in good health (not recorded which).

This clonotype was detected ten times or more. The chain links TRBV27 to TRBJ1-2, with a weak D call TRBD1 (5 bases). CDR1 MNHEY and CDR2 SMNVEV come from the germline V gene (reference sequence). This CDR3 region has 15 residues. The V end was cut by 6 bases, the J end by 0 bases, with 14 bases between. The CDR3 loop is CASSSRARANYGYTF. For the CDR3, the DNA is TGTGCCAGCAGCAGCAGGGCGCGAGCTAACTATGGCTACACCTTC.

This clonotype was detected only a few times. The chain recombines TRBV20-1 with TRBJ2-7; TRBD1 agrees at 8 bases. V shed 6 bases, J shed 5 bases, and the junction held 9 bases outside the gene matches. Germline V gene sequence: CDR1 DFQATT, CDR2 SNEGSKA (reference sequence). This CDR3 is built from 13 residues. CDR3 bases: TGCAGTGCCGGACGGACAGGGATGAACGAGCAGTACTTC. Protein sequence: CSAGRTGMNEQYF.

This CDR3 is CASSYSSGGEETQYF. The DNA for the CDR3 is TGTGCCAGCAGTTACAGCTCGGGGGGGGAAGAGACCCAGTACTTC. This rearrangement joins TRBV6-5 to TRBJ2-5; 8 bases are a match to TRBD2. In germline, CDR1 is MNHEY, CDR2 SVGAGI. V was pared by 2 bases and J by 3 bases, with 5 bases of the junction left unmatched. This CDR3 region has 15 residues.

This chain uses TRBV7-6 with TRBJ2-7; TRBD1 agrees at 8 bases. CDR1 and CDR2 (germline): SGHVS, FNYEAQ. V gave up 1 base and J gave up 3 bases; unmatched junction bases: 5. The CDR3 is 15 residues long. CDR3 in amino acids: CASSLGQGWFYEQYF. CDR3 in DNA: TGTGCCAGCAGCTTAGGACAGGGGTGGTTCTACGAGCAGTACTTC.

The chain joins TRBV12-3 or TRBV12-4 to TRBJ2-2, with D tentatively TRBD1 (6 bases). Trimming stripped 5 bases from V and 7 bases from J, with 14 bases between. The CDR3 is made up of 14 amino acids. In DNA, the CDR3 is TGTGCCAGCAGTAACAACAGGGACGTCGGGGAGCTGTTTTTT. Protein: CASSNNRDVGELFF.

The J gene is TRBJ2-5, the V gene TRBV12-3 or TRBV12-4; D unresolved. With 6 bases removed from V and 0 bases from J, the gap between germline ends came to 8 bases. CDR3 length equals 13 residues. The CDR3 nucleotides read TGTGCCAGCAGACCACACAACCAAGAGACCCAGTACTTC. Translated, it gives CASRPHNQETQYF.

In this sample, this clonotype turned up a few times. This chain joins TRBV6-6 and TRBJ1-2; D is unresolved. CDR1 and CDR2 (germline): MNHNY, SVGAGI (reference sequence). The V end was cut by 7 bases, the J end by 7 bases, with 10 bases between. There are 11 residues in the CDR3. The chain's CDR3 is CASTFSGGYTF. In DNA, the CDR3 is TGTGCCAGCACCTTTTCGGGTGGCTACACCTTC.

This clonotype was seen a handful of times. The CDR3, as DNA: TGCGCCAGCAGCTTGGTTGAGGGGCAGGACGGGGAGCTGTTTTTT. Its translation: CASSLVEGQDGELFF. The J gene is TRBJ2-2, the V gene TRBV5-1; D tentatively fits TRBD1 or TRBD2 (5 bases each). Trimming took 0 bases from V and 7 from J, leaving 13 bases between them. The CDR3 has 15 amino acids. CDR1 is SGHRS and CDR2 is YFSETQ in the germline V gene.

This clonotype was seen a few times. The chain carries TRBV12-3 or TRBV12-4 and TRBJ2-1; no clear D gene. Trimming removed 1 base at V and 5 bases at J, with 9 bases between. This CDR3 region has 14 residues. CDR3 nucleotides: TGTGCCAGCAGTTTAGGCCGGACGGACAATGAGCAGTTCTTC. Translating it yields CASSLGRTDNEQFF.

This clonotype has a handful of counts. The rearrangement joins TRBV10-3 to TRBJ2-1, with 8 bases aligning to TRBD2. Germline V gene sequence: CDR1 ENHRY, CDR2 SYGVKD. V dropped 3 bases and J dropped 6; count of bases not matched to a gene: 7. The CDR3 totals 15 residues. CDR3 nucleotide sequence: TGTGCCATCAGTGATTGGGGACTAGGTGCCAATGAGCAGTTCTTC. This translates into CAISDWGLGANEQFF.

This chain joins TRBV6-1 and TRBJ2-5, with D possibly TRBD1 on 7 matching bases. Germline-derived CDR1 and CDR2 are MNHNS and SASEGT. This CDR3 contains 16 residues. Trimming stripped 5 bases from V and 4 bases from J, with 20 bases between. CDR3 bases: TGTGCCAGCAGTCCCACGAGGAGGGGGCGTGCAGAGACCCAGTACTTC. Translation: CASSPTRRGRAETQYF.

This clonotype has just a few counts. The chain joins TRBV12-3 or TRBV12-4 to TRBJ2-1; D is uncertain. There are 16 residues in the CDR3. Trimming stripped 6 bases from V and 5 bases from J, with 20 bases between. The CDR3 DNA sequence: TGTGCCAGCAGCCCACTGGAGTCAGGTCTCCACAATGAGCAGTTCTTC. It specifies CASSPLESGLHNEQFF.

The rearrangement links TRBV20-1 to TRBJ1-2, with D possibly TRBD1 on 6 matching bases. Trimming cost V 3 bases and J 4 bases, with 21 bases left between them. CDR1 is DFQATT and CDR2 is SNEGSKA in the germline V gene (reference sequence). This CDR3 has 16 residues. CDR3 region: CSASDTDRGLVYGYTF. The DNA of the CDR3 is TGCAGTGCTAGTGATACGGACCGGGGGCTGGTCTATGGCTACACCTTC.

The CDR3 coding sequence is TGTGCCAGCAGCCCATCCGGGACAGGATCCCTCGAGCAGTACTTC. Translating gives CASSPSGTGSLEQYF. This rearrangement joins TRBV14 to TRBJ2-7; 8 bases map to TRBD1. CDR3 length equals 15 residues. V dropped 4 bases and J dropped 6; count of bases not matched to a gene: 11. Germline V gene data show CDR1 as SGHDN and CDR2 as FVKESK. Looking up the rest from reference TRBV14 and TRBJ2-7 gives the full variable domain: EAGVTQFPSHSVIEKGQTVTLRCDPISGHDNLYWYRRVMGKEIKFLLHFVKESKQDESGMPNNRFLAERTGGTYSTLKVQPAELEDSGVYFCASSPSGTGSLEQYFGPGTRLTVT.

This clonotype has just one count. The V gene is TRBV10-3, the J gene TRBJ2-1, with D maybe TRBD2 (6 bases). V was trimmed by 5 bases and J by 6 bases, leaving 20 bases between them. The CDR3 totals 16 residues. CDR1 and CDR2 from the germline V gene are ENHRY and SYGVKD. The CDR3 sequence: CAISPSRQPGGNEQFF. The CDR3 DNA reads as TGTGCCATCAGTCCCTCTAGACAGCCCGGGGGCAATGAGCAGTTCTTC.

This clonotype showed up just a few times. The chain links TRBV7-2 to TRBJ2-2; D is uncertain. CDR1 is SGHTA and CDR2 is FQGNSA in the germline V gene. The V gene lost 1 base and the J gene lost 0 bases, with 6 bases spanning the gap. The CDR3 runs to 15 residues. CDR3 in amino acids: CASSLVPTNTGELFF. The CDR3 coding sequence is TGTGCCAGCAGCTTAGTTCCCACGAACACCGGGGAGCTGTTTTTT. The whole variable domain, filled in from reference TRBV7-2 and TRBJ2-2, reads GAGVSQSPSNKVTEKGKDVELRCDPISGHTALYWYRQSLGQGLEFLIYFQGNSAPDKSGLPSDRFSAERTGGSVSTLTIQRTQQEDSAVYLCASSLVPTNTGELFFGEGSRLTVL.

A few counts support this clonotype. J is TRBJ2-5 and V is TRBV27, with a weak D call TRBD1 (6 bases). Trimming pared 5 bases from V and 2 bases from J, leaving 15 bases between. The CDR3 is made up of 15 amino acids. CDR1 and CDR2 from the germline V gene are MNHEY and SMNVEV (reference sequence). This CDR3 is CASSPIGTQQETQYF. In DNA, the CDR3 is TGTGCCAGCAGTCCCATCGGGACACAGCAAGAGACCCAGTACTTC.

Ten or more counts support this clonotype. The rearrangement links TRBV20-1 to TRBJ2-7, with a possible D match to TRBD1 (6 bases). V gave up 0 bases and J gave up 1 base, with 10 bases separating them. Germline-derived CDR1 and CDR2 are DFQATT and SNEGSKA (reference sequence). The CDR3 runs 14 residues. The CDR3 region has the DNA TGCAGTGCTAGAGACCACAGGGTTTCCTACGAGCAGTACTTC. Its protein is CSARDHRVSYEQYF.

This clonotype was counted between two and nine times. The chain combines TRBV9 with TRBJ2-1; 8 positions agree with TRBD2. Germline CDR1 and CDR2: SGDLS and YYNGEE. V dropped 2 bases and J dropped 2; count of bases not matched to a gene: 3. The CDR3 runs 15 residues. The chain's CDR3 is CASSVNGGAYNEQFF. The CDR3 nucleotides are TGTGCCAGCAGCGTGAACGGGGGGGCCTACAATGAGCAGTTCTTC.

This clonotype was counted between two and nine times. The gene calls are TRBV20-1 and TRBJ1-1, with 9 bases that match TRBD1. The V gene's germline CDR1 is DFQATT and CDR2 SNEGSKA (reference sequence). CDR3 length: 14 amino acids. With 6 bases clipped from V and 5 bases from J, the junction kept 10 bases outside the gene matches. The CDR3 is CSAKLTGTGTEAFF. The CDR3 nucleotides read TGCAGTGCAAAACTCACCGGGACAGGGACTGAAGCTTTCTTT.

The gene calls are TRBV12-3 or TRBV12-4 and TRBJ1-2; D is uncertain. Trimming stripped 7 bases from V and 3 bases from J, with 12 bases between. There are 13 residues in the CDR3. The CDR3 loop reads CASTPTVDYGYTF. In DNA, the CDR3 is TGTGCCAGCACTCCAACAGTGGACTATGGCTACACCTTC.

V gene TRBV18 combines with J gene TRBJ2-5; a weak D match, TRBD2 (6 bases). CDR1 and CDR2 from the germline V gene are KGHSH and LQKENI. Trimming removed 0 bases at V and 4 bases at J, with 12 bases between. CDR3 length equals 15 residues. The DNA of the CDR3 is TGTGCCAGCTCACCACCCGGACTAACTCGAGAGACCCAGTACTTC. Its protein is CASSPPGLTRETQYF.

The rearrangement links TRBV20-1 to TRBJ2-3, with TRBD2 as a possible D gene (5 bases). The CDR3 totals 13 residues. V was trimmed by 6 bases and J by 3 bases, leaving 13 bases between them. Germline CDR1 reads DFQATT; CDR2 reads SNEGSKA (reference sequence). This CDR3 is CSASGVKTDTQYF. The CDR3 bases are TGCAGTGCATCCGGGGTTAAAACAGATACGCAGTATTTT.

The chain links TRBV5-1 to TRBJ1-1, with no clear D. V was cut by 5 bases and J by 4 bases, with 12 bases left in between. The CDR3 is 13 amino acids. Germline CDR1 SGHRS, CDR2 YFSETQ. Written as DNA, the CDR3 is TGCGCCAGCAGAGTAGAATTAGCCACTGAAGCTTTCTTT. Protein sequence: CASRVELATEAFF.

This clonotype was counted between two and nine times. The chain combines TRBV6-5 with TRBJ2-7, with D tentatively TRBD1 (5 bases). Germline V CDR1 and CDR2: MNHEY, SVGAGI. V shed 0 bases and J shed 6 bases, with 15 bases lying between them. The CDR3 is 15 amino acids. This CDR3 is CASSYSTQGLREQYF. CDR3 sequence (DNA): TGTGCCAGCAGTTACTCGACTCAGGGTCTGCGCGAGCAGTACTTC.

The table lists this clonotype with a few counts. J is TRBJ2-2 and V is TRBV29-1; no clear D gene. CDR1 is SQVTM and CDR2 is ANQGSEA in the germline V gene. The V and J ends lost 4 bases and 7 bases respectively, with 4 bases between them. The CDR3 extends over 10 amino acids. In DNA, the CDR3 is TGCAGCGTTGGCGGCGGGGAGCTGTTTTTT. This translates into CSVGGGELFF.

The chain links TRBV27 to TRBJ1-2; D gene uncertain. Germline loops: CDR1 MNHEY, CDR2 SMNVEV (reference sequence). Trimming pared 2 bases from V and 4 bases from J, leaving 11 bases between. This CDR3 comprises 14 residues. The chain's CDR3 is CASSLGPTRYGYTF. CDR3 DNA sequence: TGTGCCAGCAGTTTAGGCCCGACCCGCTATGGCTACACCTTC.

This clonotype has more than one count but fewer than ten. This chain joins TRBV28 and TRBJ2-7; D remains unclear. Deletions cut 8 bases from V and 0 bases from J, with 14 bases between. CDR1 is MDHEN, CDR2 SYDVKM, per germline. CDR3 length equals 14 residues. The CDR3 sequence: CASRRYEDSYEQYF. DNA for the CDR3: TGTGCCAGCCGGCGATATGAGGACTCCTACGAGCAGTACTTC.

The chain links TRBV4-2 to TRBJ2-1; 9 nucleotides agree with TRBD2. CDR1 is LGHNA and CDR2 is YNFKEQ in the germline V gene. Trimming took 3 bases from V and 1 from J; bases not matched to a gene: 7. There are 17 residues in the CDR3. DNA for the CDR3: TGTGCCAGCAGCCACTCCCAGGCGGGGGGGTCCTACAATGAGCAGTTCTTC. It translates to CASSHSQAGGSYNEQFF.

The chain joins TRBV7-8 to TRBJ2-3; D is unclear. V lost 3 bases and J lost 4, with 8 bases in between. The CDR3 length is 13 residues. From germline, CDR1 is SGHVS and CDR2 FQNEAQ. The CDR3 nucleotides read TGTGCCAGCAGCTTGCGTCGGGCAGATACGCAGTATTTT. Translation gives CASSLRRADTQYF. The full variable domain, in which reference TRBV7-8 and TRBJ2-3 provide the parts outside the CDR3, is GAGVSQSPRYKVAKRGQDVALRCDPISGHVSLFWYQQALGQGPEFLTYFQNEAQLDKSGLPSDRFFAERPEGSVSTLKIQRTQQEDSAVYLCASSLRRADTQYFGPGTRLTVL.

Only a few counts were recorded for this clonotype. This chain links TRBV20-1 with TRBJ1-2; D is undetermined. CDR1 is DFQATT and CDR2 is SNEGSKA in the germline V gene (reference sequence). The CDR3 contains 10 residues. The CDR3: CTPLRYGYTF. The CDR3 region has the DNA TGCACCCCCCTGCGCTATGGCTACACCTTC.

This clonotype was seen more than once but under ten times. The rearrangement uses TRBV7-8 and TRBJ1-5; D is uncertain. In germline, CDR1 is SGHVS, CDR2 FQNEAQ. The CDR3 extends over 15 amino acids. V was shortened by 4 bases and J by 0 bases, with 10 bases between the two germline ends. CDR3 sequence (DNA): TGTGCCAGCAGCTCGACGGTCAATAGCAATCAGCCCCAGCATTTT. Translating gives CASSSTVNSNQPQHF.